This T cell receptor beta chain was retrieved from a study of blood T cell repertoires in COVID-19. The CDR3 runs 16 residues. Germline CDR1 reads MNHNS; CDR2 reads SASEGT. The V segment lost 1 base and the J segment 7 bases; nucleotides outside the gene matches: 7. Profiled with immunoSEQ multiplex PCR; TCRdb holds only in-frame clones, not every one. The table records over 200,000 clones, about 80% of them present only once. Individuals drawn from 24 US areas were about 18 to 95 years old. Two negative PCRs, clearance, or symptom resolution characterized the recovered Cohort 3 donors. The chain links TRBV6-1 to TRBJ1-6; 7 nucleotides line up with TRBD1. The TCR was taken from a man aged 60 to 75 who had recovered from COVID-19. Material for sequencing was PBMCs or T cells enriched from blood (not recorded which). This CDR3 reads CASSEVGRGSNSPLHF. The CDR3 DNA follows: TGTGCCAGCAGTGAAGTTGGCAGGGGGAGCAATTCACCCCTCCACTTT.